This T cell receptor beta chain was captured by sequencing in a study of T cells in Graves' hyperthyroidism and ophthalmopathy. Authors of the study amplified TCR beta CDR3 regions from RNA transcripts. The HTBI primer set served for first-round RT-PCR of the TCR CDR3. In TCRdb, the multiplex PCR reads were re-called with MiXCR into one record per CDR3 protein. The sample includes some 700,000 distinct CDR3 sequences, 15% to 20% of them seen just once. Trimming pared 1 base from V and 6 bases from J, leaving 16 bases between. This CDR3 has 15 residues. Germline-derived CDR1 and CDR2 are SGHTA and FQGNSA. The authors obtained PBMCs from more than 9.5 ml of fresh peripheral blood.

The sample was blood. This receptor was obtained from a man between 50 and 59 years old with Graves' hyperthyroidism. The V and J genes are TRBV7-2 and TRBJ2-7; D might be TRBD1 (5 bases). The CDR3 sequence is CASSLELGRGGEQYF. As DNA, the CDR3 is TGTGCCAGCAGCTTAGAATTAGGAAGGGGCGGCGAGCAGTACTTC.